One sample yielded the 18 T cell receptor beta chains listed below, sequenced in a study of blood T cell repertoires in COVID-19. The method was immunoSEQ multiplex PCR; TCRdb's version includes in-frame clones alone and lacks a portion of them. The sample shows some 20,000 clones, around 89% of them seen only once. Sequences were obtained from peripheral blood. Every receptor here comes from a woman aged 60 to 75 with active COVID-19.

The CDR3 nucleotides read TGTGCCAGCAGGCGCCTGACAGGGGGCCTCAGCTCCTACGAGCAGTACTTC. Its translation is CASRRLTGGLSSYEQYF. The J gene is TRBJ2-7, the V gene TRBV27; 10 bases match TRBD1. Trimming cost V 6 bases and J 0 bases; bases outside gene matches: 11. The CDR3 spans 17 residues. Germline V gene sequence: CDR1 MNHEY, CDR2 SMNVEV (reference sequence).

This chain joins TRBV9 and TRBJ1-2, with a possible D match to TRBD1 (6 bases). This CDR3 has 15 residues. Germline V CDR1 and CDR2: SGDLS, YYNGEE. Trimming left V 4 bases short and J 6 bases short, with 19 bases between. This CDR3 reads CASSPYRGRGDGYTF. The CDR3 DNA reads as TGTGCCAGCAGCCCCTACCGGGGGCGGGGGGATGGCTACACCTTC. The complete variable domain, with remaining parts taken from reference TRBV9 and TRBJ1-2, reads DSGVTQTPKHLITATGQRVTLRCSPRSGDLSVYWYQQSLDQGLQFLIQYYNGEERAKGNILERFSAQQFPDLHSELNLSSLELGDSALYFCASSPYRGRGDGYTFGSGTRLTVV.

The chain carries TRBV19 and TRBJ2-1; 8 nucleotides line up with TRBD2. The CDR3 runs to 16 residues. Per the germline V gene, CDR1 is LNHDA and CDR2 is SQIVND (reference sequence). Trimming took 8 bases from V and 6 from J; bases not matched to a gene: 15. This chain's CDR3 is CASDKAGGGTSNEQFF. As DNA, the CDR3 is TGTGCCAGTGATAAAGCAGGCGGGGGGACCTCCAATGAGCAGTTCTTC.

V is TRBV10-3 and J is TRBJ1-2; TRBD1 matches 9 bases. J was trimmed by 5 bases and V by 0 bases; bases with no gene match: 4. Germline CDR1 reads ENHRY; CDR2 reads SYGVKD. This CDR3 spans 15 amino acids. The CDR3 loop reads CAISESGTGIYGYTF. Written as DNA, the CDR3 is TGTGCCATCAGTGAGTCCGGGACAGGGATATATGGCTACACCTTC.

In this sample, this clone turned up a few times. V and J are TRBV10-3 and TRBJ1-2, with no clear D. This CDR3 comprises 13 residues. V was shortened by 6 bases and J by 8 bases, with 16 bases between the two germline ends. Germline-derived CDR1 and CDR2 are ENHRY and SYGVKD. CDR3 nucleotide sequence: TGTGCCATCAGCCTGGGCGATTACCAGGGCTACACCTTC. This codes for CAISLGDYQGYTF.

Comments on this clone: The sample holds other DNA sequences that translate to the same CDR3. The chain has TRBV2 and TRBJ1-1, with TRBD1 matching over 10 bases. Germline trimming cut 8 bases from V and 5 bases from J; bases unmatched to any gene: 5. The CDR3 contains 13 residues. Germline V CDR1 and CDR2: SNHLY, FYNNEI. The chain's CDR3 is CASRGQGNTEAFF. CDR3 nucleotides: TGTGCCAGCCGGGGACAGGGGAATACTGAAGCTTTCTTT. Filled out from reference TRBV2 and TRBJ1-1, the complete variable domain reads EPEVTQTPSHQVTQMGQEVILRCVPISNHLYFYWYRQILGQKVEFLVSFYNNEISEKSEIFDDQFSVERPDGSNFTLKIRSTKLEDSAMYFCASRGQGNTEAFFGQGTRLTVV.

In DNA form, the CDR3 reads TGTGCCACCCAGCAGATGACAGGCCTTGAAGCTTTCTTT. It yields the protein CATQQMTGLEAFF. This chain joins TRBV7-7 and TRBJ1-1; TRBD1 is a possible D gene (6 bases). The V end lost 10 bases, the J end lost 7 bases, and 19 bases lay between the germline ends. Per germline, CDR1 SSHAT and CDR2 FNYEAQ (reference sequence). The CDR3 sequence is 13 residues long.

The chain recombines TRBV29-1 with TRBJ1-1, with 10 bases fitting TRBD1. Germline assignment: CDR1 SQVTM and CDR2 ANQGSEA. The CDR3 covers 13 residues. V dropped 7 bases and J dropped 0; count of bases not matched to a gene: 2. The CDR3 loop is CSGGQGMNTEAFF. In nucleotides, the CDR3 is TGCAGCGGGGGACAGGGGATGAACACTGAAGCTTTCTTT.

The CDR3 region is CASSSGGKETQYF. In DNA form, the CDR3 reads TGTGCCAGCAGTAGCGGGGGAAAAGAGACCCAGTACTTC. The chain recombines TRBV6-5 with TRBJ2-5; 8 bases map to TRBD2. Trimming took 5 bases from V and 3 from J; bases not matched to a gene: 2. CDR1 and CDR2 from the germline V gene are MNHEY and SVGAGI. CDR3 length: 13 residues.

The chain uses TRBV5-4 and TRBJ2-3, with D perhaps TRBD1 (6 bases). Per germline, CDR1 SGHNT and CDR2 YYREEE (reference sequence). With 0 bases removed from V and 2 bases from J, the gap between germline ends came to 13 bases. The CDR3 runs to 16 residues. The CDR3 is CASSLGGLINTDTQYF. CDR3 nucleotide sequence: TGTGCCAGCAGCTTGGGGGGGCTTATCAACACAGATACGCAGTATTTT.

The rearrangement uses TRBV7-9 and TRBJ2-5; the D gene is possibly TRBD1 (6 bases). Trimming removed 5 bases at V and 5 bases at J, with 15 bases between. This CDR3 is 14 amino acids long. Germline V CDR1 and CDR2: SEHNR, FQNEAQ (reference sequence). CDR3 DNA: TGTGCCAGCAGCCCGACAGGTGGTAAGGAGACCCAGTACTTC. Amino acid sequence: CASSPTGGKETQYF.

This clone was seen only once. The chain has TRBV11-1 and TRBJ2-2; a possible D gene is TRBD2 (6 bases). CDR1 is SGHAT, CDR2 FQDESV, per germline (reference sequence). Deletions cut 3 bases from V and 3 bases from J, with 11 bases between. The CDR3 contains 15 residues. DNA of the CDR3: TGTGCCAGCAGCTTGCGGGAAACGTACACCGGGGAGCTGTTTTTT. The encoded protein is CASSLRETYTGELFF.

V gene TRBV24-1 combines with J gene TRBJ2-1; D may be TRBD2 (6 bases). This CDR3 has 14 residues. Trimming cost V 2 bases and J 2 bases, with 6 bases left between them. Germline CDR1 is KGHDR and CDR2 is SFDVKD. CDR3 bases: TGTGCCACCAGTGATTCGGGGGCCTACAATGAGCAGTTCTTC. Translated, it gives CATSDSGAYNEQFF.

The V call is TRBV12-5, the J call TRBJ1-6, with unresolved D. Deletions cut 3 bases from V and 2 bases from J, with 5 bases between. This CDR3 has 14 amino acids. The V gene's germline CDR1 is LGHNT and CDR2 FRNRAP. The CDR3 spells CASGFGPYNSPLHF. For the CDR3, the DNA is TGTGCTAGTGGTTTTGGGCCCTATAATTCACCCCTCCACTTT. Variable domain in full (rest from reference TRBV12-5 and TRBJ1-6): DARVTQTPRHKVTEMGQEVTMRCQPILGHNTVFWYRQTMMQGLELLAYFRNRAPLDDSGMPKDRFSAEMPDATLATLKIQPSEPRDSAVYFCASGFGPYNSPLHFGNGTRLTVT.

V usage is TRBV15 and J usage is TRBJ1-4; D might be TRBD1 (6 bases). The V gene's germline CDR1 is LNHNV and CDR2 YYDKDF (reference sequence). Trimming shortened V by 3 bases and J by 8 bases, and 19 bases separated the two germline ends. CDR3 length: 16 residues. The CDR3 DNA reads as TGTGCCACCAGCAGCCCTTTACAGGGAAAGGGAGAAAAACTGTTTTTT. Translation gives CATSSPLQGKGEKLFF.

This chain joins TRBV5-1 and TRBJ2-2; D unresolved. Germline V gene data show CDR1 as SGHRS and CDR2 as YFSETQ. V lost 0 bases and J 6 bases, leaving 9 bases between the germline ends. This CDR3 contains 14 residues. DNA for the CDR3: TGCGCCAGCAGCTTGGACGGGTTTGCCGGGGAGCTGTTTTTT. It yields the protein CASSLDGFAGELFF.

The chain uses TRBV6-4 and TRBJ1-1; possibly TRBD1 for D (6 bases). The CDR3 contains 13 residues. The V and J ends lost 8 bases and 2 bases respectively, with 12 bases between them. Germline CDR1 reads MRHNA; CDR2 reads SNTAGT. The CDR3 reads CASRDTYNTEAFF. The CDR3 DNA reads TGTGCCAGCCGGGACACCTACAACACTGAAGCTTTCTTT.

This clone was found once. V and J are TRBV2 and TRBJ1-6, with D perhaps matching TRBD1 (6 bases). Trimming stripped 6 bases from V and 3 bases from J, with 21 bases between. The CDR3 extends over 18 amino acids. CDR1 and CDR2 (germline): SNHLY, FYNNEI. The CDR3, as DNA: TGTGCCAGCAGAGGGGGTGAGGGCGGCCGAAGCTATAATTCACCCCTCCACTTT. This codes for CASRGGEGGRSYNSPLHF.